Presented here are 9 T cell receptor beta chains from one specimen sequenced in a study of metastatic and nonmetastatic thyroid tumors. There were no patients who had received any treatment before thyroid surgery. Via MiXCR, TCRdb re-called the PCR reads. The sample contains tens of thousands of clones, approximately 12% of which appear only once. Sequencing used tumor tissue. These receptors originate from a female donor with papillary thyroid cancer or a benign thyroid nodule (not recorded which). Some clones in this sample may be carry-over from other donors' samples.

At least ten counts were recorded for this clone. The V gene is TRBV27, the J gene TRBJ1-5; no clear D. The V end was cut by 5 bases, the J end by 6 bases, with 11 bases between. The germline V gene has CDR1 MNHEY and CDR2 SMNVEV (reference sequence). The CDR3 is 13 amino acids. This chain's CDR3 is CASSRVWSQPQHF. CDR3 DNA: TGTGCCAGCAGTCGTGTTTGGAGTCAGCCCCAGCATTTT.

The chain couples TRBV9 to TRBJ2-7; 8 nucleotides align to TRBD1. V shed 5 bases, J shed 4 bases, and the junction held 11 bases outside the gene matches. The CDR3 runs 15 residues. Germline V lookup: CDR1 SGDLS, CDR2 YYNGEE. The CDR3 DNA is TGTGCCAGCAGAGCCCGGGACAGGTCCTCGTACGAGCAGTACTTC. It is translated as CASRARDRSSYEQYF.

Turning to this clone: A single base separates this from a much larger clone, so it may be a read error. This chain joins TRBV7-3 and TRBJ2-1; D not resolved. Germline CDR1 reads SGHTA; CDR2 reads FQGTGA. The CDR3 has 11 residues. Here the CDR3 reads CAGSLGYEQLF. The CDR3 nucleotides read TGTGCCGGCAGCTTAGGGTATGAGCAGCTCTTC.

This clone was detected ten times or more. The chain carries TRBV6-1 and TRBJ2-1, with a tentative D call TRBD1 (6 bases). The germline V and J ends were trimmed by 8 bases and 3 bases, with 8 bases remaining between them. Germline V gene sequence: CDR1 MNHNS, CDR2 SASEGT. The CDR3 is 12 residues long. The CDR3 bases are TGTGCCAGCGGGGGCCGCTACAATGAGCAGTTCTTC. Its translation is CASGGRYNEQFF.

The V gene is TRBV5-4, the J gene TRBJ2-5; D remains ambiguous. The CDR3 totals 13 residues. Germline V gene sequence: CDR1 SGHNT, CDR2 YYREEE (reference sequence). V lost 1 base and J 3 bases, leaving 7 bases between the germline ends. CDR3 loop: CASSLCAEETQYF. CDR3 DNA: TGTGCCAGCAGCTTGTGTGCGGAAGAGACCCAGTACTTC.

This chain joins TRBV5-1 and TRBJ2-6; no firm D call. The CDR3 contains 15 residues. CDR1 and CDR2 from the germline V gene are SGHRS and YFSETQ. V was shortened by 4 bases and J by 0 bases, with 8 bases between the two germline ends. The CDR3 loop reads CASSPRFSGANVLTF. The CDR3 nucleotides read TGCGCCAGCAGCCCCCGGTTCTCTGGGGCCAACGTCCTGACTTTC.

This clone was seen repeatedly, ten times or more. The rearrangement uses TRBV27 and TRBJ2-4; 8 bases map to TRBD1. The CDR3 covers 15 residues. Germline-derived CDR1 and CDR2 are MNHEY and SMNVEV (reference sequence). J was trimmed by 7 bases and V by 2 bases; bases with no gene match: 7. The CDR3 is CASSLVGTGINIQYF. CDR3 sequence (DNA): TGTGCCAGCAGTTTAGTTGGGACAGGAATTAACATTCAGTACTTC.

In its sample, this clone was seen many times. V gene TRBV5-6 combines with J gene TRBJ2-5; 8 bases match TRBD1. Germline V CDR1 and CDR2: SGHDT, YYEEEE. J was trimmed by 5 bases and V by 0 bases; bases with no gene match: 3. This CDR3 is built from 14 residues. Written as DNA, the CDR3 is TGTGCCAGCAGCTTGGGACAGGGGAAGGAGACCCAGTACTTC. Its translation: CASSLGQGKETQYF.

This clone turned up a few times. This clone may be a read error of a much larger clone one base away. The genes are TRBV5-1 and TRBJ1-1; D is unresolved. Germline V gene data show CDR1 as SGHRS and CDR2 as YFSETQ. There are 15 residues in the CDR3. The CDR3 sequence: CASGLAPLVNTEAFF. The CDR3 DNA reads TGCGCCAGCGGCTTGGCCCCATTGGTTAACACTGAAGCTTTCTTT.